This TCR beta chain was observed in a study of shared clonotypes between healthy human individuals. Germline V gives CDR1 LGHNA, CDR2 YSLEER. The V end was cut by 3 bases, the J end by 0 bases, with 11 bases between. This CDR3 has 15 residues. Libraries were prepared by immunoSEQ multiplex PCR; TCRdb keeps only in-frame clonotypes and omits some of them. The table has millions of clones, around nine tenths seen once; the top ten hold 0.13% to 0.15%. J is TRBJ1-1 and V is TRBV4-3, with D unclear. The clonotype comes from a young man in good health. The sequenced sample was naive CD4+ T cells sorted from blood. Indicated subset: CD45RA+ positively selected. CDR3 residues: CASSHGVILNTEAFF. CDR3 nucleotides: TGCGCCAGCAGCCACGGGGTAATACTGAACACTGAAGCTTTCTTT.